The 9 T cell receptor beta chains given below trace back to one sample, sequenced in a study of beta chain features in type 1 diabetes. The sequenced template was cDNA made from the entire isolated RNA. Measured with immunoSEQ multiplex PCR; TCRdb has only the in-frame clones, and not every one. The table has about 360,000 clones, roughly an eighth seen once. The sequenced sample consisted of naive CD4+ T cells from blood. Receptors were obtained from a man aged 18 to 35 in good health.

The J gene is TRBJ1-6, the V gene TRBV5-1; perhaps TRBD1 as D (6 bases). The V gene's germline CDR1 is SGHRS and CDR2 YFSETQ. V lost 3 bases, J lost 8 bases, and 9 bases lay in between. The CDR3 contains 13 residues. Here the CDR3 reads CASSWKGDSPLHF. CDR3 bases: TGCGCCAGCAGCTGGAAGGGGGATTCACCCCTCCACTTT.

The V and J genes are TRBV25-1 and TRBJ1-1; D is perhaps TRBD1 (6 bases). Trimming cost V 6 bases and J 4 bases, with 9 bases left between them. The CDR3 contains 12 residues. The germline gives CDR1 MGHDK, CDR2 SYGVNS. As DNA, the CDR3 is TGTGCCAGCAGGGGGGCAGGCACTGAAGCTTTCTTT. Translation: CASRGAGTEAFF.

V usage is TRBV25-1 and J usage is TRBJ2-5; TRBD1 might be the D (6 bases). The V gene's germline CDR1 is MGHDK and CDR2 SYGVNS. Trimming stripped 8 bases from V and 5 bases from J, with 15 bases between. The CDR3 has 13 amino acids. Here the CDR3 DNA reads TGTGCCAGCGCCAGGGGTCCCGGCGAGACCCAGTACTTC. This gives the protein CASARGPGETQYF. The full variable domain, in which reference TRBV25-1 and TRBJ2-5 provide the parts outside the CDR3, is EADIYQTPRYLVIGTGKKITLECSQTMGHDKMYWYQQDPGMELHLIHYSYGVNSTEKGDLSSESTVSRIRTEHFPLTLESARPSHTSQYLCASARGPGETQYFGPGTRLLVL.

The chain carries TRBV6-5 and TRBJ2-4; D is unclear. Trimming cost V 2 bases and J 0 bases, with 11 bases left between them. Per the germline V gene, CDR1 is MNHEY and CDR2 is SVGAGI. The CDR3 has 16 residues. DNA of the CDR3: TGTGCCAGCAGTTACGCGGTGTCCCAAGCCAAAAACATTCAGTACTTC. Its translation: CASSYAVSQAKNIQYF.

This clone came up many times. This chain joins TRBV30 and TRBJ2-2, with 7 nucleotides matching TRBD1. V trimming: 2 bases; J trimming: 7 bases; junction bases outside the gene matches: 7. The germline CDR1 and CDR2 sequences are GTSNPN and SVGIG (reference sequence). The CDR3 runs to 14 residues. CDR3 bases: TGTGCCTGGAGTCCCACGACAGGGCGCGGGGAGCTGTTTTTT. Residues: CAWSPTTGRGELFF.

This clone was seen a handful of times. The chain uses TRBV27 and TRBJ2-7, with 10 bases aligning to TRBD2. Germline V lookup: CDR1 MNHEY, CDR2 SMNVEV (reference sequence). CDR3 length: 15 amino acids. V lost 1 base and J lost 1; bases outside the gene matches: 1. CDR3 sequence reads: CASSLWTSGSYEQYF. The CDR3 bases are TGTGCCAGCAGTTTATGGACTAGCGGATCCTACGAGCAGTACTTC.

This clone occurred a few times. This rearrangement joins TRBV5-1 to TRBJ1-2; unclear D gene. Germline values: CDR1 SGHRS, CDR2 YFSETQ. The CDR3 runs 13 residues. With 4 bases removed from V and 2 bases from J, the gap between germline ends came to 9 bases. CDR3 protein: CASSGGVNYGYTF. In nucleotides, the CDR3 is TGCGCCAGCAGCGGCGGGGTAAACTATGGCTACACCTTC.

The J gene is TRBJ1-2, the V gene TRBV6-5, with D uncertain. Trimming removed 5 bases at V and 4 bases at J, with 14 bases between. Germline CDR1 is MNHEY and CDR2 is SVGAGI. This CDR3 spans 14 amino acids. CDR3 coding DNA: TGTGCCAGCAGTCTAGAGGGCCCTTTCTATGGCTACACCTTC. This translates into CASSLEGPFYGYTF.

This clone showed up just a few times. Relative to the germline gene, one junction end is altered; a read error may explain this. V usage is TRBV7-7 and J usage is TRBJ2-1; D is uncertain. The CDR3 spans 13 residues. Per the germline V gene, CDR1 is SSHAT and CDR2 is FNYEAQ (reference sequence). The CDR3 nucleotides are TGTGCTAGCAGCTTCAATCCCTACAATGAGCAGTTCTTC. Residues: CASSFNPYNEQFF.